This TCR beta chain was profiled in a study of blood T cells in healthy people across ages (dated by TCRdb to about 2015). With regard to the full study: In model experiments, roughly one uniquely barcoded TCR beta cDNA molecule per two T cells was captured by template switching. Using deep sequencing normalized with unique cDNA molecular identifiers, the study measured how TCR beta repertoire diversity changes with age. The donors were divided into four age groups: young (average approximately 16 years), middle-aged (about 39), aged (approximately 62) and long-lived (about 80). To avoid experimental bias, donors of different ages were distributed randomly across sequencing lanes. Two additional independent replicas of 1 million unique cDNA reads from the same blood draw were analyzed for two donors (one aged 18 to 30 and one aged 80 or older).

Donors were 40 or so systemically healthy Caucasian individuals from Russia aged roughly 6 to 90 years. Roughly 9 milliliters of peripheral blood were drawn from each donor into EDTA-treated Vacutainer tubes. Ficoll-Paque density-gradient centrifugation was used to isolate PBMCs, with at least 6.5 million per sample. Trizol reagent was used to extract total RNA from PBMCs, with at least 5 micrograms per sample. Naive CD45RAhigh/CD27high T cell percentages were measured by flow cytometry on a PBMC aliquot from every donor. Receptor amplification or capture employed 5' RACE. Sequenced on an Illumina HiSeq 2500. A second PCR of about 6 to 11 cycles was performed with a sample-barcoded 5' primer and a J-beta primer mix. A template-switch 5' adaptor carrying 12 random nucleotides introduced a unique molecular identifier onto each TCR beta cDNA molecule. Each sample yielded at least 2.5 million CDR3-containing paired-end reads. First-strand cDNA was synthesized from all RNA with the Mint cDNA synthesis kit, primed by a TRBC-specific oligonucleotide. Following uracil-DNA glycosylase treatment, all cDNA underwent a first 18-cycle PCR with the universal primers M1SS and BC2_uni_R. Under the source paper's analysis protocol: Normalization of each sample was performed by random selection of 1 million high-quality reads, each carrying a distinct molecular identifier. Reads with shared molecular identifiers were discarded instead of being binned into consensus sequences. MiTCR, set to a Q25 quality threshold and the strictest error-elimination algorithm, was used for CDR3 identification, clonotype clustering and error correction. A nonparametric unseen species model with Euler transformation was used to estimate a lower bound on total TCR beta diversity. Clones were called with MiXCR by TCRdb after fastp trimmed the public reads at Q25, and only in-frame beta chains were retained. Rows are combined by CDR3 protein, so each entry shows the most common genes and DNA. TCRdb, not the authors, supplied the V and J calls. Within this sample are approximately 670,000 distinct CDR3 sequences, with 40% to 45% of them counted one time only. Together, the top ten hold about 32% of the sample.

What the research found in general, with its limitations: Because donor CMV infection status was unknown, age-related changes in expanded clonotypes were potentially confounded. As age increased, observed TCR beta diversity per million T cells dropped in a roughly linear way, and a significant reduction was already evident by age roughly 36. Compared with the aged group, the long-lived group had more naive CD4+ T cells, fewer expanded clones and increased TCR diversity, suggesting age selection. Observed TCR beta diversity correlated strongly with the percentage of naive T cells measured by flow cytometry. Estimates of total diversity from one million sequenced T cells were regarded as lower bounds and underestimates. Conclusive comparison of naive and antigen-experienced compartments was prevented by the profiling of bulk unsorted PBMCs.

A few counts support this clonotype. No cognate antigen has been identified for it. It has no much larger one-base neighbor in the sample; base qualities were not kept. The sample comprised blood. This receptor was obtained from a man aged 80 or over in good health.

DNA sequence: TGTGCCAGCAGCTTAACCGTGCGGGAGGGCGGCTACGAGCAGTACTTC. Translated, this gives CASSLTVREGGYEQYF. The V and J genes are TRBV7-8 and TRBJ2-7; 9 of the junction bases match TRBD2. The CDR3 covers 16 residues, taking in both the cysteine and the phenylalanine. The DNA shown is the 48-base CDR3, in frame from base 1. Per the germline V gene, SGHVS is the CDR1 and FQNEAQ is the CDR2. From V the trimming removes 2 bases and from J it removes 3 bases, while the gene matches leave 8 bases of the junction unaccounted for.